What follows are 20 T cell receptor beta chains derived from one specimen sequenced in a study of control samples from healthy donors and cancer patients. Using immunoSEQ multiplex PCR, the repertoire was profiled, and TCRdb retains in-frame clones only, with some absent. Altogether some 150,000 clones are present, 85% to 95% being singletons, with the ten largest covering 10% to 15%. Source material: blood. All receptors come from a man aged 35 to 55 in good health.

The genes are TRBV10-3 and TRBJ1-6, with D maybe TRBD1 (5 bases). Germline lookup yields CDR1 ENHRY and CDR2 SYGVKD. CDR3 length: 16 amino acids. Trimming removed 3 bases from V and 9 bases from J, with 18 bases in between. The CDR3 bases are TGTGCCATCAGTGAATCAGGGTCCAGCCCTGGTTCACCCCTCCACTTT. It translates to CAISESGSSPGSPLHF.

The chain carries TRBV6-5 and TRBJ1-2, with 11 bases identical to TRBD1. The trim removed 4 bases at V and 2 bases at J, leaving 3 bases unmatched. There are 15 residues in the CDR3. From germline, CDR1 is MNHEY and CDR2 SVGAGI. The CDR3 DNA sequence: TGTGCCAGCAGTTCCGGACAGGGGGCAAACTATGGCTACACCTTC. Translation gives CASSSGQGANYGYTF.

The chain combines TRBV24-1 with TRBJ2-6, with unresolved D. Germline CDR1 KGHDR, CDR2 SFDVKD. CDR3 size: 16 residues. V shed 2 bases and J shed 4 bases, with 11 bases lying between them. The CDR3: CATSDYKDVGANVLTF. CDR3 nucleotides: TGTGCCACCAGTGATTATAAGGACGTAGGGGCCAACGTCCTGACTTTC.

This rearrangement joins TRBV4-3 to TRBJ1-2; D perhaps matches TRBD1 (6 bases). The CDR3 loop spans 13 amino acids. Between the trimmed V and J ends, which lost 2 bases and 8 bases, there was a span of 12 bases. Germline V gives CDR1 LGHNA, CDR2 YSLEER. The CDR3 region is CASSQSGVRGYTF. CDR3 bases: TGCGCCAGCAGCCAATCAGGGGTGAGAGGCTACACCTTC.

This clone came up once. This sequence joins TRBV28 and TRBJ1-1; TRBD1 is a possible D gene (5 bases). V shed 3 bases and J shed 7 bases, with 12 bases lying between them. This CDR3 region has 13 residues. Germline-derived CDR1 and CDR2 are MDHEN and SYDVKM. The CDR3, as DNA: TGTGCCAGCAGTTTTTTTGGGGGAGTTGAAGCTTTCTTT. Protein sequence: CASSFFGGVEAFF.

As DNA, the CDR3 is TGTGCCAGCAGTGACGGGGGACTCTATGGCTACACCTTC. Residues: CASSDGGLYGYTF. The chain recombines TRBV2 with TRBJ1-2, with D maybe TRBD1 (5 bases). Germline CDR1 is SNHLY and CDR2 is FYNNEI. V gave up 3 bases and J gave up 4 bases, with 9 bases separating them. The CDR3 loop spans 13 amino acids.

The CDR3 region is CASSAAWGGRGTDTQYF. In nucleotides, the CDR3 is TGTGCCAGCAGTGCGGCTTGGGGGGGCCGTGGCACAGATACGCAGTATTTT. The rearrangement links TRBV6-1 to TRBJ2-3, with D possibly TRBD2 on 7 matching bases. Germline-derived CDR1 and CDR2 are MNHNS and SASEGT. The CDR3 spans 17 residues. V was clipped by 4 bases and J by 1 base, with 18 bases between them.

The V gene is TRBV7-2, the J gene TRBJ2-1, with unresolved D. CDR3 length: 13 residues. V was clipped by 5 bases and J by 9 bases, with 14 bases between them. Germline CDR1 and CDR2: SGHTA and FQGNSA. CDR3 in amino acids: CASSIIAESEQFF. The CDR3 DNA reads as TGTGCCAGCAGCATTATAGCAGAAAGTGAGCAGTTCTTC. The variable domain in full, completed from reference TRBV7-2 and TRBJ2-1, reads GAGVSQSPSNKVTEKGKDVELRCDPISGHTALYWYRQSLGQGLEFLIYFQGNSAPDKSGLPSDRFSAERTGGSVSTLTIQRTQQEDSAVYLCASSIIAESEQFFGPGTRLTVL.

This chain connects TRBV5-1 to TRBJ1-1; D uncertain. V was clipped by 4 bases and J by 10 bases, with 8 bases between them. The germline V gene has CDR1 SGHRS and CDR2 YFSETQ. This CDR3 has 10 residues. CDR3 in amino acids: CASSAAGAFF. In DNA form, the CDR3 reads TGCGCCAGCAGCGCAGCGGGAGCTTTCTTT.

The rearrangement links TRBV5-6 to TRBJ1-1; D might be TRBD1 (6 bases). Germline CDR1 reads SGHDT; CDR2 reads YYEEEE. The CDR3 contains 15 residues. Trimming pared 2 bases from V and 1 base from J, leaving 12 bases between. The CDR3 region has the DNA TGTGCCAGCAGCTTTATGACAGGAGGGAACACTGAAGCTTTCTTT. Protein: CASSFMTGGNTEAFF.

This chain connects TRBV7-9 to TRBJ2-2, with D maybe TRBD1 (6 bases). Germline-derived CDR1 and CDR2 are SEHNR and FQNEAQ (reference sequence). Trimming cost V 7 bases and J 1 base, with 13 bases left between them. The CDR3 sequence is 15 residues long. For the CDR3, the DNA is TGTGCCAGCACCTTTGGGGGACAGAACACCGGGGAGCTGTTTTTT. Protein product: CASTFGGQNTGELFF.

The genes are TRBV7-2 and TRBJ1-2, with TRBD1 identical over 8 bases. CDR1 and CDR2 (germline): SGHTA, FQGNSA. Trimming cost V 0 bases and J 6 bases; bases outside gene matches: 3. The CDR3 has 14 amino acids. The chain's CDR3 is CASSLAHRGNGYTF. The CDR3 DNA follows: TGTGCCAGCAGCTTAGCCCACAGGGGGAATGGCTACACCTTC.

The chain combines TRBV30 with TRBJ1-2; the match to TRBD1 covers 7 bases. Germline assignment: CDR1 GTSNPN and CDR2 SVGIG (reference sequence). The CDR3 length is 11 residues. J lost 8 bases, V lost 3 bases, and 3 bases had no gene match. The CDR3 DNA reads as TGTGCCTGGAGCAGGGGGGCCGGCTACACCTTC. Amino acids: CAWSRGAGYTF.

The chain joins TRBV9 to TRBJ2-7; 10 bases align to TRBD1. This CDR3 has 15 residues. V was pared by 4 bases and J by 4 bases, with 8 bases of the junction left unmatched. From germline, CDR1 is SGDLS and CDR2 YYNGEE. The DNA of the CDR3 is TGTGCCAGCAGCCCTTACGGGGACAGGGGTTACGAGCAGTACTTC. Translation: CASSPYGDRGYEQYF.

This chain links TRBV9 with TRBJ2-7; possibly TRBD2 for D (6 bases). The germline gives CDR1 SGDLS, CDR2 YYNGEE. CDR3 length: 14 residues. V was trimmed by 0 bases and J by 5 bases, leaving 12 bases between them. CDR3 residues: CASSVGLTSHEQYF. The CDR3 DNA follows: TGTGCCAGCAGCGTAGGATTGACTAGTCACGAGCAGTACTTC.

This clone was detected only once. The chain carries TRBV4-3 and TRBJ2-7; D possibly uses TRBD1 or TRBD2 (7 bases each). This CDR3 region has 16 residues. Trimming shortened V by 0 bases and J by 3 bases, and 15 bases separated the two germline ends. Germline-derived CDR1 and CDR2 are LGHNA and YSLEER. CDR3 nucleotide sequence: TGCGCCAGCAGCCAAGATACGGCAGGGGGGGACTACGAGCAGTACTTC. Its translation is CASSQDTAGGDYEQYF.

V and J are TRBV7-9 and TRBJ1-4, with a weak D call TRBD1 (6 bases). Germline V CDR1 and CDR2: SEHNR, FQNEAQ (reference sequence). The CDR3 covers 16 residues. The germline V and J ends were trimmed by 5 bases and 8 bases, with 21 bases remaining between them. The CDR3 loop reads CASSQPTGKEAEKLFF. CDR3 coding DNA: TGTGCCAGCAGCCAACCAACAGGGAAGGAGGCGGAAAAACTGTTTTTT. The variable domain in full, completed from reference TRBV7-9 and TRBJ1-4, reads DTGVSQNPRHKITKRGQNVTFRCDPISEHNRLYWYRQTLGQGPEFLTYFQNEAQLEKSRLLSDRFSAERPKGSFSTLEIQRTEQGDSAMYLCASSQPTGKEAEKLFFGSGTQLSVL.

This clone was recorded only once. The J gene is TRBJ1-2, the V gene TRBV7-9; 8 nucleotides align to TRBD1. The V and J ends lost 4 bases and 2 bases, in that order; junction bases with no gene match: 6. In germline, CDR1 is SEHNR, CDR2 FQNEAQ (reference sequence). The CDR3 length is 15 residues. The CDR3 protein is CASSSRTGRNYGYTF. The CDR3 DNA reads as TGTGCCAGCAGCTCAAGGACAGGGAGGAACTATGGCTACACCTTC. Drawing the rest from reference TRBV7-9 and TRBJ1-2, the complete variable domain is DTGVSQNPRHKITKRGQNVTFRCDPISEHNRLYWYRQTLGQGPEFLTYFQNEAQLEKSRLLSDRFSAERPKGSFSTLEIQRTEQGDSAMYLCASSSRTGRNYGYTFGSGTRLTVV.

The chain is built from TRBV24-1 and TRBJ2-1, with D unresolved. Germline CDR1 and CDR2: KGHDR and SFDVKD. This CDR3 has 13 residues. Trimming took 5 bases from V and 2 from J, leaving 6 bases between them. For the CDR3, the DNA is TGTGCCACCAGTGTTGAAGCCTACAATGAGCAGTTCTTC. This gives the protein CATSVEAYNEQFF.

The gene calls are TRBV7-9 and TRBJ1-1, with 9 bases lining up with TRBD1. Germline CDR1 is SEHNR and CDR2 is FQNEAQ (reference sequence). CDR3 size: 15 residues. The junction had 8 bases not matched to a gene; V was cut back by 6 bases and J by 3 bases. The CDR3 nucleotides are TGTGCCAGCAGTCATCGTCGGGACAGGGACACTGAAGCTTTCTTT. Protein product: CASSHRRDRDTEAFF.